Below, 15 T cell receptor beta chains from the same sample are listed, as sequenced in a study of metastatic and nonmetastatic thyroid tumors. Through MiXCR, TCRdb re-clonotyped the PCR reads. The sample consists of roughly 20,000 clones, about 34% of them appearing once. Thyroid surgery took place with no prior treatment in any patient. Sequences were obtained from tumor tissue. The receptors stem from a male donor with papillary thyroid cancer or a benign thyroid nodule (not recorded which). Some clones in this sample may be carry-over from other donors' samples.

As DNA, the CDR3 is TGTGCCAGCAGTCAAACTAGCCGGAGCCCTGTGGCAGATACGCAGTATTTT. Its protein is CASSQTSRSPVADTQYF. The V call is TRBV2, the J call TRBJ2-3; possible D gene TRBD2, 6 bases. Germline values: CDR1 SNHLY, CDR2 FYNNEI. The length of the CDR3 is 17 residues. V lost 5 bases and J 4 bases, leaving 22 bases between the germline ends.

This chain connects TRBV7-2 to TRBJ2-2; no firm D call. The CDR3 covers 14 residues. Trimming stripped 2 bases from V and 4 bases from J, with 8 bases between. Germline CDR1 SGHTA, CDR2 FQGNSA. The CDR3 nucleotides are TGTGCCAGCAGCTTATCGGCCGGCACCGGGGAGCTGTTTTTT. This sequence encodes CASSLSAGTGELFF.

As DNA, the CDR3 is TGTGCCAGCTACTGGCGGGAGAACGGCCAAGAGACCCAGTACTTC. Residues: CASYWRENGQETQYF. This chain uses TRBV2 with TRBJ2-5, with 7 bases fitting TRBD2. The V gene end was trimmed by 8 bases and the J gene end by 1 base; junction bases not matched to a gene: 10. Germline values: CDR1 SNHLY, CDR2 FYNNEI. There are 15 residues in the CDR3.

With regard to this clone: The junction departs from the called germline gene at one end, perhaps through a read error. The rearrangement uses TRBV20-1 and TRBJ2-1, with D hard to call. Germline V gives CDR1 DFQATT, CDR2 SNEGSKA (reference sequence). The CDR3 has 13 amino acids. The DNA of the CDR3 is TGCTGTGCCCCGAGACAAGCGTCCAATGAGCAGTTCTTC. It yields the protein CCAPRQASNEQFF.

This clone has more than one count but fewer than ten. Mismatch with germline at one junction end may stem from a read error. The rearrangement links TRBV10-3 to TRBJ1-2; D is possibly TRBD1 (6 bases). The germline CDR1 and CDR2 sequences are ENHRY and SYGVKD. The CDR3 sequence is 14 residues long. The DNA for the CDR3 is TGTGCCATCAGACCTGAGGGCGGGGACAATGGCTACAAATTC. This translates into CAIRPEGGDNGYKF.

This clone was observed many times. This chain uses TRBV30 with TRBJ1-1; D remains unclear. The CDR3 has 14 residues. The germline gives CDR1 GTSNPN, CDR2 SVGIG (reference sequence). V dropped 2 bases and J dropped 0 bases, with 10 bases sitting between them. The DNA for the CDR3 is TGTGCCTGGAGTAACCCGGCCATGAACACTGAAGCTTTCTTT. It specifies CAWSNPAMNTEAFF.

Of note for this clone: The junction differs from germline at one of its ends, possibly a read error. The chain couples TRBV28 to TRBJ2-5; D unresolved. Germline CDR1 MDHEN, CDR2 SYDVKM. This CDR3 spans 16 amino acids. The CDR3 protein is CASILLLGPPAETQYF. The DNA of the CDR3 is TGTGCCAGCATTTTACTCCTTGGGCCCCCAGCGGAGACCCAGTACTTC.

This clone came up a few times. The V call is TRBV12-3 or TRBV12-4, the J call TRBJ1-5; 8 bases agree with TRBD1. V lost 5 bases, J lost 0 bases, and 9 bases stayed unmatched. The CDR3 length is 17 residues. CDR3 protein: CASSIGQGDHSNQPQHF. The CDR3 nucleotides read TGTGCCAGCAGTATAGGACAGGGAGATCATAGCAATCAGCCCCAGCATTTT.

To note about this clone: No conserved phenylalanine or tryptophan is present at the end of the CDR3, so a read error is the likely explanation. The chain combines TRBV6-1 with TRBJ1-2; TRBD1 aligns across 7 bases. J was trimmed by 11 bases and V by 6 bases; bases with no gene match: 18. There are 15 residues in the CDR3. Germline V gene data show CDR1 as MNHNS and CDR2 as SASEGT. The CDR3 nucleotides are TGTGCCAGCAGATCCCCCCAGACAGGGATCGGTGGATACACCTTA. As protein: CASRSPQTGIGGYTL.

This clone was seen only a few times. One end of the junction is discordant with germline, which a read error may explain. The V call is TRBV24-1, the J call TRBJ2-2, with D unresolved. Germline CDR1 is KGHDR and CDR2 is SFDVKD. The CDR3 contains 15 residues. CDR3 in amino acids: CSTSPRAGYTVELFF. The DNA for the CDR3 is TGTTCCACCTCGCCTCGGGCAGGTTATACCGTGGAGCTGTTTTTT.

This clone was seen repeatedly, ten times or more. The rearrangement joins TRBV2 to TRBJ2-5, with D perhaps matching TRBD2 (6 bases). From germline, CDR1 is SNHLY and CDR2 FYNNEI. With 8 bases removed from V and 5 bases from J, the gap between germline ends came to 12 bases. CDR3 length equals 12 residues. This CDR3 is CASWGEGETQYF. The CDR3 DNA reads TGTGCCAGCTGGGGGGAAGGGGAGACCCAGTACTTC.

This clone is categorized as medium-sized. The DNA of the CDR3 is TGCGCCAGCACTCTTGGACTTGGGGGCACTGAAGCTTTCTTT. Protein: CASTLGLGGTEAFF. This chain links TRBV5-1 with TRBJ1-1, with D perhaps TRBD1 (5 bases). This CDR3 comprises 14 residues. V was clipped by 6 bases and J by 4 bases, with 16 bases between them. Germline CDR1 reads SGHRS; CDR2 reads YFSETQ.

This clone is medium-sized. This chain connects TRBV27 to TRBJ1-2; 7 positions match TRBD1. The trim removed 3 bases at V and 0 bases at J, leaving 10 bases unmatched. Germline CDR1 reads MNHEY; CDR2 reads SMNVEV (reference sequence). The CDR3 consists of 17 residues. CDR3 DNA sequence: TGTGCCAGCAGTTTTAACAAGGGGGCGCGCACTAACTATGGCTACACCTTC. Translated, it gives CASSFNKGARTNYGYTF.

To note about this clone: At one boundary the junction diverges from the germline segment, which might be a read error. The gene calls are TRBV19 and TRBJ2-5; D is unclear. This CDR3 contains 13 residues. Germline CDR1 and CDR2: LNHDA and SQIVND (reference sequence). CDR3 coding DNA: TGTGCCGGTAGTATCTTGGAACAAGAGACCCAGTACTTC. Amino acids: CAGSILEQETQYF. The entire variable domain, with the rest obtained from reference TRBV19 and TRBJ2-5, is as follows: DGGITQSPKYLFRKEGQNVTLSCEQNLNHDAMYWYRQDPGQGLRLIYYSQIVNDFQKGDIAEGYSVSREKKESFPLTVTSAQKNPTAFYLCAGSILEQETQYFGPGTRLLVL.

This clone was recorded a few times. The chain combines TRBV12-3 or TRBV12-4 with TRBJ2-2; TRBD2 might be the D (5 bases). The length of the CDR3 is 14 residues. Between the trimmed V and J ends, which lost 3 bases and 1 base, there was a span of 6 bases. The CDR3, as DNA: TGTGCCAGCAGTTTTAGCGAGAACACCGGGGAGCTGTTTTTT. Translated, it gives CASSFSENTGELFF.